This T cell receptor beta chain came from a study of blood T cell repertoires in COVID-19. Study information: Acute and convalescent COVID-19 samples came from the United States, Italy and Spain. In each case, the material was cDNA or gDNA derived from T cells, B-cell-depleted T cells, or PBMCs.

Original data processing: Researchers report that nucleated cell counts were estimated from reference gene primer amplification. Assay used: immunoSEQ multiplex PCR; TCRdb lists only in-frame clones, some missing. V and J calls and clone size follow that table, whereas D and trimming were derived from the DNA. The sample yields about 230,000 clones, around 83% seen once. The sample holds one count of this clone. Germline CDR1 reads MDHEN; CDR2 reads SYDVKM. CDR3 length: 14 amino acids. V lost 7 bases, J lost 0 bases, and 9 bases lay in between. The receptor was isolated from a middle-aged woman who had recovered from COVID-19. What was sequenced was peripheral blood. The chain employs TRBV28 and TRBJ2-2; D uncertain. CDR3 nucleotide sequence: TGTGCCAGCAATCTTCCTACGAACACCGGGGAGCTGTTTTTT. Encoded protein: CASNLPTNTGELFF.